This entry features one TCR beta chain sequence. The antigen it binds to is not known. The input lacks base qualities; no much larger clone sits a single base away. Sequences SEHNR (CDR1) and FQNEAQ (CDR2) are obtained from the germline V gene (reference sequence). The CDR3 starts with the cysteine, ends with the phenylalanine, and has 14 residues. The read is trimmed to its CDR3 DNA, 42 bases read in frame from base 1. The junction carries 12 bases between V and J, which are trimmed by 4 bases and 3 bases respectively. To demonstrate the VDJtools post-analysis software, TCR beta repertoires were profiled from the peripheral blood of about 14 young patients with multiple sclerosis. The multiple sclerosis patients were children and adolescents ranging in age from roughly 6 to 15 years. Libraries were prepared through PCR. For sequencing, an Illumina HiSeq 2500 was employed. To reduce PCR and sequencing biases, unique molecular identifiers were built into the TCR beta cDNA libraries. Every 1 to 10 million input T cells yielded about 500,000 cDNA molecules, meaning each molecule approximated one T cell. The patient libraries were prepared and sequenced with the same protocol used for the earlier healthy control dataset. Samples belonging to the same batch were prepared together, multiplexed and sequenced on a shared HiSeq lane. As for the original processing: MIGEC handled the raw barcoded reads, throwing out single-read molecular identifier groups before consensus assembly and CDR3 extraction. VDJtools was used for post-analysis of the clonotype tables, with diversity normalized by down-sampling every dataset to the smallest sample size. To correct batch-related cross-sample contamination, repertoire overlap clustering matched CDR3 amino acid sequences but not nucleotide sequences. TCRdb took the public reads, trimmed them with fastp at Q25, ran MiXCR for clone calling and kept in-frame beta chains. Identical CDR3 proteins give one entry, which carries the most common genes and DNA. TCRdb's processing, not the authors' own work, is the source of the V and J calls. The sample table holds some 690,000 distinct CDR3 sequences, of which about 32% were seen once. The ten biggest clones cover approximately 0.55% of the sample.

This sample was taken from a study of post-analysis software for immune sequencing data (dated by TCRdb to the mid-2010s). Background on the whole study: The recorded disease courses included relapsing-remitting, secondary progressive and progressive-relapsing multiple sclerosis, and some patients had no subtype annotation. The multiple sclerosis patient repertoires were compared with about a dozen previously published healthy control repertoires from donors aged roughly 6 to 25 years. A subset of samples was prepared in parallel using single-end sample barcoding, then pooled and co-amplified after Illumina adapter ligation.

Overall study results and their limits: Compared with controls, multiple sclerosis patients had significantly lower normalized Chao1 diversity, a finding suggesting substantial peripheral T-cell clonal expansion. Significantly higher frequencies in patients than in controls were found for roughly 5 TRBV segments, including TRBV5-6, TRBV5-1 and TRBV20-1. The control group was slightly older than the multiple sclerosis patient group. Strong co-clustering of samples prepared in the same batch was shown by direct clustering with F measure, prompting a batch-effect correction.

Recombination joined TRBV7-9 with TRBJ2-5, and possibly TRBD2, on 6 matching bases. The sequenced sample consisted of blood. The TCR was taken from a girl aged 5 to 17 with multiple sclerosis. The bases read TGTGCCAGCAGCTCGCACTGGGGGGAAGAGACCCAGTACTTC. Translated, it gives CASSSHWGEETQYF.